This T cell receptor (beta chain) is from a study of OX40 agonist ivuxolimab in advanced cancers. TCRdb's table, derived via immunoSEQ multiplex PCR, lists solely in-frame clones and lacks some. The sample holds roughly 17,000 clones, nearly 75% seen once. Looked up from germline, CDR1 is SQVTM and CDR2 is ANQGSEA. V shed 3 bases, J shed 3 bases, and the junction held 20 bases outside the gene matches. CDR3 length: 20 residues. The clonotype comes from an adult with an advanced solid tumor such as melanoma, head and neck, liver or kidney cancer. The sample was CD4+ or CD8+ T cells sorted from blood, taken in a trial of the OX40 agonist ivuxolimab. The gene calls are TRBV29-1 and TRBJ1-2; TRBD1 matches at 12 bases. CDR3 sequence (DNA): TGCAGCGTTGATGGAGGGACAGGGGGCCCCGGACGTTTTTCACACTATGGCTACACCTTC. It encodes CSVDGGTGGPGRFSHYGYTF.